Given below is one T cell receptor beta chain in context. What this receptor recognizes is not known. Per-nucleotide qualities are absent, and no much larger clonotype sits a single base away. This sample is part of a study of blood T cell repertoires in COVID-19 (dated by TCRdb to about 2020). Looking at the study overall: Samples covering the acute and convalescent phases of COVID-19 were provided by collaborators in the United States, Italy and Spain. Subjects who had been exposed to COVID-19, were actively infected with it, or had recovered from it provided the deeply sampled blood TCRbeta repertoires that made up the dataset. Samples came from the ongoing ImmuneRACE study (first 160 participants) plus 1,254 subjects from 6 global collaborators. Nearly every sample came with metadata listing a de-identified subject ID, COVID-19 status, age in years and sex. The material from the prospective study consisted of cDNA or gDNA derived from T cells, B-cell-depleted T cells, or PBMCs. Where HLA class I and class II types were available, the types were taken from metadata supplied by the sample provider, not from assay-based typing. The repertoires were released in a freely available public database intended as a resource for research on the immune response to SARS-CoV-2. On the study overall, not on this receptor specifically: Clinical and demographic metadata were provided uncurated, with the amount varying by source and participant.

Enrolling through a virtual design, the prospective study's participants ranged in age from roughly 18 to 90 years and lived across more than 20 United States geographic areas. In the prospective study, cohorts were assigned on the basis of participant-reported clinical history obtained from a screening survey and a study questionnaire. Recovered participants in ImmuneRACE Cohort 3 were defined as having two consecutive negative NP/OP PCR tests, clearance from a healthcare professional, or resolution of symptoms. Mobile phlebotomists in the prospective study collected whole blood, serum and a nasopharyngeal or oropharyngeal swab from every participant. Prospective study participants could optionally give additional blood draws and questionnaires over an approximately two-month period. Before DNA extraction, blood samples from the prospective study were shipped at room temperature or frozen. The immunoSEQ Assay, a bias-controlled multiplex PCR, was used to amplify TCRbeta CDR3 regions from genomic DNA. Per the source publication's procedure: The number of nucleated cells in each sample was estimated by amplification of reference gene primers within the assay. To quantify the absolute abundance of each unique TCRbeta CDR3 rearrangement, sequence reads were collapsed and filtered. For each sample, productive Simpson clonality was calculated as the square root of Simpson's diversity index over productive rearrangements. TCRdb obtained this table from immuneACCESS and retained in-frame rearrangements with V and J assigned. These tables miss some clones; where compared with another copy, unresolved V genes account for less than half of the shortfall, and the remainder is unexplained. D and trimming come from the DNA, and the V and J calls and clone size come from that table. Here the sample has 150,000 to 200,000 clones; over 75% occur a single time. Together, the top ten hold less than 8% of the sample.

Spanning cysteine to phenylalanine, the CDR3 consists of 15 amino acids. Only the CDR3 DNA stays, 45 bases, in frame from base 1. Trimming costs V 0 bases and J 4 bases, and their ends lie 11 bases apart. Taken from the germline V gene, the CDR1 and CDR2 loops are SGHDT and YYEEEE. The sequence links TRBV5-6 to TRBJ1-5; no D gene is confidently identified. This receptor was identified in a woman between 45 and 65 years old who had recovered from COVID-19. Sequencing was done on a sample of PBMCs or T cells enriched from blood (not recorded which). For the CDR3, the sequence is CASSLGLADNQPQHF. The bases are TGTGCCAGCAGCTTGGGATTGGCGGATAATCAGCCCCAGCATTTT. When the CDR3 is completed using the reference TRBV5-6 and TRBJ1-5 genes on either side, the full variable domain is DAGVTQSPTHLIKTRGQQVTLRCSPKSGHDTVSWYQQALGQGPQFIFQYYEEEERQRGNFPDRFSGHQFPNYSSELNVNALLLGDSALYLCASSLGLADNQPQHFGDGTRLSIL.